One and the same sample provided the 24 T cell receptor beta chains below, sequenced in a study of shared clonotypes between healthy human individuals. Profiled with immunoSEQ multiplex PCR; TCRdb holds only in-frame clones, not every one. The sample consists of 1,400,000 or so clones, just under 99% of them appearing once. The sample taken for sequencing was naive CD4+ T cells sorted from blood. Subset reported: CD45RA+ positively selected. All receptors derive from a man between 25 and 39 years old in good health.

The genes are TRBV6-5 and TRBJ2-7, with D unresolved. The CDR3 consists of 15 residues. V lost 0 bases to trimming and J lost 3 bases, with 12 bases between them. Germline V gives CDR1 MNHEY, CDR2 SVGAGI. The CDR3 reads CASSYSFLDIYEQYF. Here the CDR3 DNA reads TGTGCCAGCAGTTACTCGTTTCTCGACATCTACGAGCAGTACTTC.

The J gene is TRBJ2-7, the V gene TRBV9; TRBD2 aligns across 7 bases. The CDR3 extends over 14 amino acids. Per germline, CDR1 SGDLS and CDR2 YYNGEE. The junction had 7 bases not matched to a gene; V was cut back by 3 bases and J by 4 bases. The DNA for the CDR3 is TGTGCCAGCAGCGGGAGCGGGATCGGTTACGAGCAGTACTTC. It specifies CASSGSGIGYEQYF. Looking up the rest from reference TRBV9 and TRBJ2-7 gives the full variable domain: DSGVTQTPKHLITATGQRVTLRCSPRSGDLSVYWYQQSLDQGLQFLIQYYNGEERAKGNILERFSAQQFPDLHSELNLSSLELGDSALYFCASSGSGIGYEQYFGPGTRLTVT.

This chain links TRBV7-9 with TRBJ2-1, with 12 bases lining up with TRBD1. The CDR3 is 17 amino acids. The germline CDR1 and CDR2 sequences are SEHNR and FQNEAQ (reference sequence). Losses at the gene ends were 0 bases for V and 7 bases for J; bases not matched to a gene: 7. CDR3 sequence reads: CASSLAGTGGFSNEQFF. In nucleotides, the CDR3 is TGTGCCAGCAGCTTAGCGGGGACAGGGGGCTTCTCAAATGAGCAGTTCTTC.

The V call is TRBV18, the J call TRBJ2-1; 13 bases map to TRBD2. This CDR3 is 15 amino acids long. V was clipped by 5 bases and J by 7 bases; unmatched bases: 5. The germline V gene encodes CDR1 KGHSH and CDR2 LQKENI. The CDR3, as DNA: TGTGCCAGCTCAGGGACTAGCGGGATTTCGAATGAGCAGTTCTTC. Protein sequence: CASSGTSGISNEQFF.

J is TRBJ1-2 and V is TRBV18, with no clear D. Germline CDR1 reads KGHSH; CDR2 reads LQKENI. V lost 1 base and J 6 bases, leaving 6 bases between the germline ends. This CDR3 is built from 12 residues. The CDR3 spells CASSPLGNGYTF. CDR3 DNA: TGTGCCAGCTCACCACTTGGGAATGGCTACACCTTC.

The chain has TRBV4-3 and TRBJ2-3, with D perhaps TRBD2 (5 bases). V was cut by 4 bases and J by 2 bases, with 10 bases left in between. Germline V gene lookup returns CDR1 LGHNA and CDR2 YSLEER. This CDR3 region has 14 residues. CDR3: CASSRESLTDTQYF. In DNA, the CDR3 is TGCGCCAGCAGCCGGGAGTCCCTCACAGATACGCAGTATTTT.

V usage is TRBV7-9 and J usage is TRBJ2-7; 11 positions match TRBD1. Germline V gene sequence: CDR1 SEHNR, CDR2 FQNEAQ (reference sequence). The CDR3 loop spans 14 amino acids. V dropped 5 bases and J dropped 3; count of bases not matched to a gene: 3. The CDR3 sequence is CASSRTGGFYEQYF. The CDR3, as DNA: TGTGCCAGCAGCAGGACAGGGGGCTTCTACGAGCAGTACTTC.

V usage is TRBV28 and J usage is TRBJ1-2; 8 bases align to TRBD1. From germline, CDR1 is MDHEN and CDR2 SYDVKM. With V trimmed by 6 bases and J by 5 bases, 8 bases remained unmatched. The CDR3 contains 14 residues. Here the CDR3 reads CASRARDRPYGYTF. CDR3 nucleotide sequence: TGTGCCAGCAGGGCAAGGGACAGGCCTTATGGCTACACCTTC.

CDR3 amino acids: CASSLATSTDTQYF. Written as DNA, the CDR3 is TGTGCCAGCAGCTTAGCGACTAGCACAGATACGCAGTATTTT. This sequence joins TRBV11-2 and TRBJ2-3, with no clear D. The CDR3 covers 14 residues. Germline loops: CDR1 SGHAT, CDR2 FQNNGV. V lost 1 base and J lost 0, with 5 bases in between.

The CDR3 DNA sequence: TGCGCCAGCAGCCTCCCTCCCGGACTAGCTGCGGATACGCAGTATTTT. The encoded protein is CASSLPPGLAADTQYF. V gene TRBV5-1 combines with J gene TRBJ2-3, with TRBD2 matching over 8 bases. This CDR3 spans 16 amino acids. Germline CDR1 reads SGHRS; CDR2 reads YFSETQ. The junction had 13 bases not matched to a gene; V was cut back by 4 bases and J by 6 bases.

J is TRBJ2-5 and V is TRBV29-1; 9 positions match TRBD1. V trimming: 8 bases; J trimming: 5 bases; junction bases outside the gene matches: 15. This CDR3 comprises 15 residues. Germline V gene data show CDR1 as SQVTM and CDR2 as ANQGSEA. The CDR3 loop reads CSSSPGTGTGETQYF. CDR3 coding DNA: TGCAGCTCGAGTCCCGGGACAGGGACGGGGGAGACCCAGTACTTC.

This clone was seen just once. The rearrangement joins TRBV27 to TRBJ2-3; a possible D gene is TRBD2 (6 bases). The CDR3 totals 15 residues. Deletions cut 6 bases from V and 2 bases from J, with 15 bases between. Germline V gene lookup returns CDR1 MNHEY and CDR2 SMNVEV (reference sequence). The CDR3 is CASSYSGAFTDTQYF. CDR3 coding DNA: TGTGCCAGCAGCTATAGCGGAGCCTTCACAGATACGCAGTATTTT.

This rearrangement joins TRBV5-4 to TRBJ2-7, with D possibly TRBD2 on 6 matching bases. V lost 5 bases and J lost 3, with 21 bases in between. Germline V gene data show CDR1 as SGHNT and CDR2 as YYREEE (reference sequence). The CDR3 consists of 16 residues. The CDR3 here is CASSPLTGAPLYEQYF. The DNA of the CDR3 is TGTGCCAGCAGTCCTCTAACGGGAGCCCCCCTCTACGAGCAGTACTTC.

The genes are TRBV15 and TRBJ1-5, with 7 bases identical to TRBD1. Germline lookup yields CDR1 LNHNV and CDR2 YYDKDF (reference sequence). This CDR3 region has 14 residues. Germline trimming cut 1 base from V and 6 bases from J; bases unmatched to any gene: 3. In DNA form, the CDR3 reads TGTGCCACCAGCAGAGGACAGGGAAGTCAGCCCCAGCATTTT. This encodes CATSRGQGSQPQHF.

The chain combines TRBV4-3 with TRBJ2-7, with 11 nucleotides matching TRBD2. Germline CDR1 reads LGHNA; CDR2 reads YSLEER. This CDR3 spans 14 amino acids. The J segment lost 11 bases and the V segment lost 4 bases, leaving 10 bases of the junction unmatched. The chain's CDR3 is CASSRLTSGALKYF. The CDR3 DNA reads as TGCGCCAGCAGCCGTTTGACTAGCGGGGCGCTAAAGTACTTC.

This chain joins TRBV6-1 and TRBJ2-7; D gene unclear. The CDR3 is 15 residues long. Germline V gives CDR1 MNHNS, CDR2 SASEGT. V lost 2 bases, J lost 6 bases, and 17 bases lay in between. The CDR3 nucleotides are TGTGCCAGCAGTGAATTAGGTTCTGGGTCCGCCGAGCAGTACTTC. It is translated as CASSELGSGSAEQYF.

The gene calls are TRBV7-9 and TRBJ2-1; TRBD2 agrees at 12 bases. J gave up 6 bases and V 6 bases, and 6 bases lay outside the gene matches. Germline CDR1 reads SEHNR; CDR2 reads FQNEAQ (reference sequence). The CDR3 has 15 residues. Written as DNA, the CDR3 is TGTGCCAGCAGTCCTAGCGGGAGGGTCAGCAATGAGCAGTTCTTC. This gives the protein CASSPSGRVSNEQFF.

This chain connects TRBV10-1 to TRBJ2-3; 9 positions match TRBD1. This CDR3 comprises 15 residues. The ends lost 6 bases at V and 4 bases at J; junction bases unmatched: 8. Germline loops: CDR1 WNHNN, CDR2 SYGVQD (reference sequence). CDR3 DNA sequence: TGCGCCAGCAGAACCGGGACAGGGAGACCAGATACGCAGTATTTT. Its translation: CASRTGTGRPDTQYF.

The chain is built from TRBV15 and TRBJ1-4; D perhaps matches TRBD1 (6 bases). Germline CDR1 and CDR2: LNHNV and YYDKDF (reference sequence). V gave up 5 bases and J gave up 8 bases, with 15 bases separating them. The CDR3 is 14 amino acids. CDR3 amino acids: CATSVGAGVEKLFF. The DNA of the CDR3 is TGTGCCACCAGCGTCGGGGCAGGGGTCGAAAAACTGTTTTTT.

The V and J genes are TRBV6-5 and TRBJ2-3; D is undetermined. With 2 bases removed from V and 0 bases from J, the gap between germline ends came to 6 bases. In germline, CDR1 is MNHEY, CDR2 SVGAGI. The CDR3 is 14 residues long. CDR3 region: CASSYPDSTDTQYF. The CDR3 nucleotides read TGTGCCAGCAGTTACCCGGACAGCACAGATACGCAGTATTTT.

The chain employs TRBV2 and TRBJ1-1, with 7 bases identical to TRBD1. Germline CDR1 is SNHLY and CDR2 is FYNNEI. Losses at the gene ends were 5 bases for V and 7 bases for J; bases not matched to a gene: 10. CDR3 length: 14 amino acids. CDR3 amino acids: CASSFRTGTYEAFF. DNA of the CDR3: TGTGCCAGCAGTTTCAGGACAGGAACCTATGAAGCTTTCTTT.

The chain joins TRBV5-1 to TRBJ2-2, with D unclear. V lost 0 bases and J lost 0, with 12 bases in between. This CDR3 has 17 amino acids. Germline assignment: CDR1 SGHRS and CDR2 YFSETQ. The CDR3 nucleotides read TGCGCCAGCAGCTTGGATGCAGCTAAAGCGAACACCGGGGAGCTGTTTTTT. Translation: CASSLDAAKANTGELFF.

V gene TRBV6-6 combines with J gene TRBJ1-1, with TRBD1 as a possible D gene (5 bases). The CDR3 consists of 14 residues. Trimming left V 5 bases short and J 0 bases short, with 10 bases between. CDR1 is MNHNY and CDR2 is SVGAGI in the germline V gene (reference sequence). For the CDR3, the DNA is TGTGCCAGCAGTCCCGGGACCTTGAACACTGAAGCTTTCTTT. Protein sequence: CASSPGTLNTEAFF.

The chain links TRBV6-5 to TRBJ1-2, with 8 bases aligning to TRBD1. V was pared by 6 bases and J by 0 bases, with 6 bases of the junction left unmatched. The CDR3 runs to 15 residues. Per germline, CDR1 MNHEY and CDR2 SVGAGI. CDR3 sequence reads: CASSSQDRANYGYTF. The DNA for the CDR3 is TGTGCCAGCAGCTCCCAGGACAGGGCTAACTATGGCTACACCTTC.